This TCR gamma chain was captured in a study of human gamma delta and Vdelta1 T cells. Study-wide findings and caveats: Acute myeloid leukemia was reportedly broadly targeted by polyclonal Delta One T cells.

Relative to its sample, this clone is medium-sized (0.01 to 0.1%). What it binds is not known. TCRdb re-called the PCR reads via CATT. Of almost 9,000 gamma-chain clones listed, approximately 42% are singletons. The CDR3 runs 13 residues. Germline CDR1 is VTNTFY and CDR2 is YDVSTARD (reference sequence). Trimming at V came to 3 bases and at J to 8 bases, leaving 6 bases not matched to a gene. Material for sequencing was Vdelta1 gamma-delta T cells from blood grown in culture (DOT cells). This receptor was obtained from a human donor in good health. The gene calls are TRGV3 and TRGJP2. The CDR3 DNA follows: TGTGCCACCTGGGACGGAGCAGATTGGATCAAGACGTTT. This translates into CATWDGADWIKTF.